This TCR beta chain was retrieved from a study of CXCR3-negative and CXCR3-positive naive CD8 T cells. About the study: Across all libraries, TRB reads numbered roughly 140 million, with about 1.5 +/- 0.3 million in each library.

Researchers prepared the TRB cDNA libraries using 5' RACE with UMI labels. TCRdb re-called the 5' RACE reads; one entry per CDR3 protein, DNA not given. This table holds more than 7,500 distinct CDR3 sequences. The CDR3 contains 15 residues. The V gene's germline CDR1 is SGHTA and CDR2 FQGNSA. The sample consisted of naive CXCR3- CD8+ T cells from blood. Regarding subset: CD45RO-CCR7+CD27+CD95- naive CD8+ T cells lacking CXCR3 (TNR3-). The gene calls are TRBV7-2 and TRBJ2-2. The receptor's source is a human donor in good health. Some clones in this sample may be carry-over from other donors' samples. The CDR3 loop reads CASSFLTANTGELFF. The whole variable domain, remainder taken from reference TRBV7-2 and TRBJ2-2, is GAGVSQSPSNKVTEKGKDVELRCDPISGHTALYWYRQSLGQGLEFLIYFQGNSAPDKSGLPSDRFSAERTGGSVSTLTIQRTQQEDSAVYLCASSFLTANTGELFFGEGSRLTVL.